The clone carrying this T cell receptor beta chain has at least ten counts. This specimen comes from a study of HIV-infected patients and healthy controls. Around 500 ng RNA was reverse transcribed with alpha and beta constant-region primers. Separate chain-specific third strand synthesis with multiplexing indices produced the alpha and beta libraries. TCRdb passed the 5' RACE reads through MiXCR, listing each CDR3 protein once. The sample yields 13,000 to 15,000 distinct CDR3 sequences, roughly 9.9% seen once. The repertoire came from unfractionated whole blood and reflected all unsorted peripheral T cells. The sample comprised blood. This receptor was identified in an adult in good health.

Written as DNA, the CDR3 is TGTGCCAGCAGCCGGCAAGACGGAGGGACCCAGTACTTC. Its protein product is CASSRQDGGTQYF. The chain links TRBV7-9 to TRBJ2-5; D is perhaps TRBD2 (5 bases). Germline CDR1 reads SEHNR; CDR2 reads FQNEAQ (reference sequence). The CDR3 loop spans 13 amino acids. V was trimmed by 5 bases and J by 7 bases, leaving 14 bases between them. Together with reference TRBV7-9 and TRBJ2-5, the CDR3 gives the full variable domain: DTGVSQNPRHKITKRGQNVTFRCDPISEHNRLYWYRQTLGQGPEFLTYFQNEAQLEKSRLLSDRFSAERPKGSFSTLEIQRTEQGDSAMYLCASSRQDGGTQYFGPGTRLLVL.